This T cell receptor beta chain derives from a study of T cells after yellow fever vaccination. This clonotype was observed a few times. TCRdb reanalysed the 5' RACE reads using MiXCR and keeps one entry per CDR3 protein. This sample has approximately 250,000 distinct CDR3 sequences, with around 6.7% found just once. The CDR3 runs 17 residues. V dropped 0 bases and J dropped 0 bases, with 12 bases sitting between them. Germline CDR1 is LGHNA and CDR2 is YSLEER. The chain joins TRBV4-3 to TRBJ1-3, with D unresolved. This clonotype originated in a young man who received the YFV17D yellow fever vaccine. The specimen was CD4+ T cells sorted from PBMCs, collected on the day of the yellow fever booster vaccination. The CDR3: CASSQDPPAHSGNTIYF. Here the CDR3 DNA reads TGCGCCAGCAGCCAAGACCCCCCGGCCCACTCTGGAAACACCATATATTTT.